These 16 T cell receptor beta chains were all obtained from the same sample, sequenced in a study of blood T cell repertoires in COVID-19. The protocol was immunoSEQ multiplex PCR, while the TCRdb copy is restricted to in-frame clones and leaves out a portion. The sample includes more than 300,000 clones, around nine tenths of them seen just once. The sequenced sample consisted of peripheral blood. The receptors were sampled from a woman in her 70s with COVID-19, enrolled during active disease.

The rearrangement links TRBV6-1 to TRBJ1-2; tentatively, D is TRBD1 (6 bases). Looked up from germline, CDR1 is MNHNS and CDR2 is SASEGT. The CDR3 is 14 residues long. V lost 6 bases and J 4 bases, leaving 15 bases between the germline ends. For the CDR3, the DNA is TGTGCCAGCAGCTACGGGGGGACATCCTATGGCTACACCTTC. The encoded protein is CASSYGGTSYGYTF.

The genes are TRBV5-5 and TRBJ1-3, with TRBD1 matching over 7 bases. Unmatched junction bases numbered 4, after V lost 3 bases and J lost 7 bases. The germline V gene has CDR1 SGHKS and CDR2 YYEKEE (reference sequence). The CDR3 spans 13 residues. The CDR3 DNA sequence: TGTGCCAGCAGCTACTTGACAGGGAACACCATATATTTT. It yields the protein CASSYLTGNTIYF.

This chain links TRBV19 with TRBJ1-6, with D hard to call. This CDR3 has 14 residues. Germline loops: CDR1 LNHDA, CDR2 SQIVND (reference sequence). With 3 bases removed from V and 8 bases from J, the gap between germline ends came to 11 bases. Here the CDR3 reads CASSIRSLDSPLHF. The CDR3 nucleotides are TGTGCCAGTAGTATTAGGAGTCTGGATTCACCCCTCCACTTT. Supplemented by reference TRBV19 and TRBJ1-6, the full variable domain reads DGGITQSPKYLFRKEGQNVTLSCEQNLNHDAMYWYRQDPGQGLRLIYYSQIVNDFQKGDIAEGYSVSREKKESFPLTVTSAQKNPTAFYLCASSIRSLDSPLHFGNGTRLTVT.

This clone was recorded only once. The chain combines TRBV10-3 with TRBJ2-5; 15 bases are shared with TRBD2. Trimming removed 10 bases from V and 5 bases from J; junction bases left unmatched: 8. Germline assignment: CDR1 ENHRY and CDR2 SYGVKD. This CDR3 is built from 15 residues. CDR3 residues: CATRRTSGGEETQYF. DNA of the CDR3: TGTGCCACGAGGCGGACTAGCGGGGGGGAGGAGACCCAGTACTTC.

The chain is built from TRBV5-6 and TRBJ2-7, with a weak D call TRBD1 (7 bases). V lost 4 bases and J lost 7, with 21 bases in between. Per germline, CDR1 SGHDT and CDR2 YYEEEE. This CDR3 spans 15 amino acids. CDR3 sequence (DNA): TGTGCCAGCAGCCCAGGGGGGTTTCGGCTAAGGGAGCAGTACTTC. The encoded protein is CASSPGGFRLREQYF.

The chain links TRBV30 to TRBJ2-7; perhaps TRBD2 as D (5 bases). CDR1 and CDR2 from the germline V gene are GTSNPN and SVGIG (reference sequence). Trimming shortened V by 4 bases and J by 3 bases, and 10 bases separated the two germline ends. This CDR3 spans 12 amino acids. CDR3 region: CAWTGVNYEQYF. The CDR3 DNA reads as TGTGCCTGGACCGGGGTAAACTACGAGCAGTACTTC. Looking up the rest from reference TRBV30 and TRBJ2-7 gives the full variable domain: SQTIHQWPATLVQPVGSPLSLECTVEGTSNPNLYWYRQAAGRGLQLLFYSVGIGQISSEVPQNLSASRPQDRQFILSSKKLLLSDSGFYLCAWTGVNYEQYFGPGTRLTVT.

The chain uses TRBV11-2 and TRBJ2-7; TRBD2 agrees at 8 bases. This CDR3 contains 14 residues. Trimming at V came to 1 base and at J to 4 bases, leaving 3 bases not matched to a gene. The germline gives CDR1 SGHAT, CDR2 FQNNGV. The chain's CDR3 is CASSLGSGIYEQYF. The CDR3, as DNA: TGTGCCAGCAGCTTAGGTAGCGGGATTTACGAGCAGTACTTC.

The chain combines TRBV6-5 with TRBJ1-2, with D maybe TRBD1 (6 bases). V was trimmed by 4 bases and J by 4 bases, leaving 13 bases between them. This CDR3 has 14 amino acids. The V gene's germline CDR1 is MNHEY and CDR2 SVGAGI. The CDR3 loop is CASSSGQFVYGYTF. DNA for the CDR3: TGTGCCAGCAGTTCAGGACAGTTCGTCTATGGCTACACCTTC.

This clone was counted between two and nine times. The chain joins TRBV27 to TRBJ2-5; D is ambiguous. The length of the CDR3 is 10 residues. Germline lookup yields CDR1 MNHEY and CDR2 SMNVEV (reference sequence). Trimming took 7 bases from V and 4 from J, leaving 4 bases between them. The CDR3 DNA sequence: TGTGCCAGCAACACAGAGACCCAGTACTTC. Amino acids: CASNTETQYF.

The table lists this clone with many counts. The rearrangement joins TRBV5-1 to TRBJ1-4; D not resolved. The CDR3 runs 16 residues. CDR1 SGHRS and CDR2 YFSETQ come from the germline V gene. Between the trimmed V and J ends, which lost 0 bases and 6 bases, there was a span of 15 bases. As DNA, the CDR3 is TGCGCCAGCAGCTTGGGGATCTTTGGCAGCGATGAAAAACTGTTTTTT. Translating it yields CASSLGIFGSDEKLFF. The full variable domain, with the rest looked up from reference TRBV5-1 and TRBJ1-4, is KAGVTQTPRYLIKTRGQQVTLSCSPISGHRSVSWYQQTPGQGLQFLFEYFSETQRNKGNFPGRFSGRQFSNSRSEMNVSTLELGDSALYLCASSLGIFGSDEKLFFGSGTQLSVL.

V is TRBV6-2 or TRBV6-3 and J is TRBJ1-2; 9 bases map to TRBD1. This CDR3 has 16 residues. Looked up from germline, CDR1 is MNHEY and CDR2 is SVGEGT. J lost 2 bases, V lost 6 bases, and 10 bases had no gene match. In nucleotides, the CDR3 is TGTGCCAGCAGCCCCAGGGGACAGGGAGCCAACTATGGCTACACCTTC. Protein: CASSPRGQGANYGYTF.

This clone has just one count. The gene calls are TRBV3-1 (or the pseudogene TRBV3-2) and TRBJ2-5, with 9 nucleotides matching TRBD2. Trimming took 3 bases from V and 5 from J; bases not matched to a gene: 10. This CDR3 region has 16 residues. Germline V gene lookup returns CDR1 LGHDT and CDR2 YNNKEL (reference sequence). CDR3 loop: CASSHSLGTSRETQYF. The DNA of the CDR3 is TGTGCCAGCAGCCATTCCTTAGGGACTAGCAGGGAGACCCAGTACTTC.

The chain has TRBV15 and TRBJ1-4; D possibly corresponds to TRBD1 (5 bases). From germline, CDR1 is LNHNV and CDR2 YYDKDF (reference sequence). V was trimmed by 5 bases and J by 8 bases, leaving 12 bases between them. CDR3 length equals 13 residues. DNA for the CDR3: TGTGCCACCAGCGGCAGGGTACTGGAAAAACTGTTTTTT. Translating it yields CATSGRVLEKLFF.

This clone appeared a few times. The J gene is TRBJ2-5, the V gene TRBV6-5; a possible D gene is TRBD1 (6 bases). Germline CDR1 and CDR2: MNHEY and SVGAGI. V gave up 7 bases and J gave up 3 bases, with 12 bases separating them. This CDR3 has 13 amino acids. The CDR3 nucleotides are TGTGCCAGCATCCGGGACACGGAAGAGACCCAGTACTTC. Residues: CASIRDTEETQYF.

This chain uses TRBV5-1 with TRBJ2-3; no clear D gene. The CDR3 spans 15 residues. Germline CDR1 and CDR2: SGHRS and YFSETQ. V lost 0 bases, J lost 0 bases, and 8 bases lay in between. The CDR3 reads CASSLVYPSTDTQYF. The CDR3 nucleotides are TGCGCCAGCAGCTTGGTCTACCCTAGCACAGATACGCAGTATTTT.

The count of this clone is one. V is TRBV9 and J is TRBJ1-2; 7 nucleotides match TRBD1. Germline CDR1 reads SGDLS; CDR2 reads YYNGEE. The junction had 6 bases not matched to a gene; V was cut back by 3 bases and J by 7 bases. This CDR3 spans 13 amino acids. The CDR3 spells CASSADRSGGYTF. CDR3 sequence (DNA): TGTGCCAGCAGCGCGGACAGGTCGGGTGGCTACACCTTC.